These 12 T cell receptor beta chains came from one sample sequenced in a study of blood T cell repertoires in COVID-19. Sequencing used immunoSEQ multiplex PCR; TCRdb keeps in-frame clones, though not all of them. The repertoire includes 150,000 to 180,000 clones, roughly 80% of them detected once, and about 12% sits in the top ten. The sample comprised peripheral blood. These receptors all come from a woman in her sixties with COVID-19, enrolled during active disease.

V is TRBV7-2 and J is TRBJ2-5, with TRBD2 identical over 8 bases. Germline loops: CDR1 SGHTA, CDR2 FQGNSA. V shed 5 bases, J shed 1 base, and the junction held 3 bases outside the gene matches. CDR3 length: 14 residues. CDR3 sequence: CASSPGGGQETQYF. In DNA, the CDR3 is TGTGCCAGCAGCCCGGGAGGGGGCCAAGAGACCCAGTACTTC.

The rearrangement joins TRBV9 to TRBJ2-7; 12 nucleotides line up with TRBD2. Germline-derived CDR1 and CDR2 are SGDLS and YYNGEE. V lost 0 bases and J lost 6; bases outside the gene matches: 1. The CDR3 runs to 14 residues. CDR3 coding DNA: TGTGCCAGCAGCGTAGGACTAGCGGGAGCCGAGCAGTACTTC. This translates into CASSVGLAGAEQYF.

This chain joins TRBV5-1 and TRBJ1-2; tentative D call: TRBD1 (6 bases). CDR3 length equals 15 residues. The V gene's germline CDR1 is SGHRS and CDR2 YFSETQ. V gave up 1 base and J gave up 3 bases, with 13 bases separating them. The CDR3: CASSLTGKTDYGYTF. The CDR3 coding sequence is TGCGCCAGCAGCTTGACAGGGAAAACCGACTATGGCTACACCTTC.

The CDR3 sequence is CASSTRQGAFGETQYF. CDR3 in DNA: TGCGCCAGCAGCACCAGACAGGGGGCGTTTGGGGAGACCCAGTACTTC. The rearrangement joins TRBV5-1 to TRBJ2-5, with 10 bases that match TRBD1. V lost 4 bases to trimming and J lost 5 bases; unmatched junction nucleotides: 11. The CDR3 length is 16 residues. Germline V CDR1 and CDR2: SGHRS, YFSETQ.

The rearrangement uses TRBV2 and TRBJ1-5, with D perhaps TRBD1 (6 bases). The CDR3 extends over 15 amino acids. The V gene's germline CDR1 is SNHLY and CDR2 FYNNEI. V was trimmed by 2 bases and J by 7 bases, leaving 15 bases between them. The CDR3 DNA reads TGTGCCAGCAGTGAATTGCCCCCGGGACAACAGCCCCAGCATTTT. Translated, it gives CASSELPPGQQPQHF.

The chain has TRBV18 and TRBJ2-1; D is perhaps TRBD2 (5 bases). V was cut by 3 bases and J by 5 bases, with 14 bases left in between. Germline lookup yields CDR1 KGHSH and CDR2 LQKENI. The CDR3 length is 15 residues. CDR3 nucleotides: TGTGCCAGCTCACCCACTAGACCGAACAACAATGAGCAGTTCTTC. This codes for CASSPTRPNNNEQFF. Together with reference TRBV18 and TRBJ2-1, the CDR3 gives the full variable domain: NAGVMQNPRHLVRRRGQEARLRCSPMKGHSHVYWYRQLPEEGLKFMVYLQKENIIDESGMPKERFSAEFPKEGPSILRIQQVVRGDSAAYFCASSPTRPNNNEQFFGPGTRLTVL.

The chain joins TRBV19 to TRBJ2-1, with D perhaps TRBD1 (7 bases). Trimming removed 1 base at V and 13 bases at J, with 17 bases between. The CDR3 has 14 residues. In germline, CDR1 is LNHDA, CDR2 SQIVND (reference sequence). The CDR3 DNA reads TGTGCCAGTAGTATAGGCGGGACAGCCAACGAACAGTTCTTC. This encodes CASSIGGTANEQFF.

The chain employs TRBV7-3 and TRBJ2-1, with TRBD2 matching over 9 bases. The CDR3 spans 15 residues. Looked up from germline, CDR1 is SGHTA and CDR2 is FQGTGA. V gave up 4 bases and J gave up 7 bases; unmatched junction bases: 8. CDR3 sequence: CASSSAGGPVNEQFF. Here the CDR3 DNA reads TGTGCCAGCAGCTCCGCGGGAGGGCCGGTGAATGAGCAGTTCTTC.

The genes are TRBV5-6 and TRBJ2-7, with a tentative D call TRBD1 (6 bases). This CDR3 region has 15 residues. Between the trimmed V and J ends, which lost 0 bases and 3 bases, there was a span of 13 bases. Germline V gives CDR1 SGHDT, CDR2 YYEEEE. CDR3 sequence (DNA): TGTGCCAGCAGCTTGGTGGGGGCTGGGTACTACGAGCAGTACGTC. It codes for CASSLVGAGYYEQYV.

This rearrangement joins TRBV5-5 to TRBJ1-6, with D unresolved. Per germline, CDR1 SGHKS and CDR2 YYEKEE (reference sequence). The CDR3 is made up of 16 amino acids. Trimming removed 3 bases from V and 0 bases from J, with 10 bases in between. CDR3 residues: CASSSQPSSYNSPLHF. In nucleotides, the CDR3 is TGTGCCAGCAGCTCGCAACCGAGCTCCTATAATTCACCCCTCCACTTT. The entire variable domain, with the rest obtained from reference TRBV5-5 and TRBJ1-6, is as follows: DAGVTQSPTHLIKTRGQQVTLRCSPISGHKSVSWYQQVLGQGPQFIFQYYEKEERGRGNFPDRFSARQFPNYSSELNVNALLLGDSALYLCASSSQPSSYNSPLHFGNGTRLTVT.

CDR3 amino acids: CASKWGPVTEAFF. CDR3 nucleotide sequence: TGTGCCAGTAAATGGGGCCCGGTCACTGAAGCTTTCTTT. This chain uses TRBV19 with TRBJ1-1; tentatively, D is TRBD1 (5 bases). CDR1 and CDR2 (germline): LNHDA, SQIVND (reference sequence). Trimming cost V 7 bases and J 4 bases, with 13 bases left between them. The CDR3 is 13 amino acids.

The chain has TRBV6-5 and TRBJ2-2; TRBD2 matches 7 bases. The CDR3 loop spans 13 amino acids. In germline, CDR1 is MNHEY, CDR2 SVGAGI. The V gene end was trimmed by 8 bases and the J gene end by 4 bases; junction bases not matched to a gene: 4. CDR3 nucleotide sequence: TGTGCCAGCCAATGGGGGGGCACCGGGGAGCTGTTTTTT. It yields the protein CASQWGGTGELFF.